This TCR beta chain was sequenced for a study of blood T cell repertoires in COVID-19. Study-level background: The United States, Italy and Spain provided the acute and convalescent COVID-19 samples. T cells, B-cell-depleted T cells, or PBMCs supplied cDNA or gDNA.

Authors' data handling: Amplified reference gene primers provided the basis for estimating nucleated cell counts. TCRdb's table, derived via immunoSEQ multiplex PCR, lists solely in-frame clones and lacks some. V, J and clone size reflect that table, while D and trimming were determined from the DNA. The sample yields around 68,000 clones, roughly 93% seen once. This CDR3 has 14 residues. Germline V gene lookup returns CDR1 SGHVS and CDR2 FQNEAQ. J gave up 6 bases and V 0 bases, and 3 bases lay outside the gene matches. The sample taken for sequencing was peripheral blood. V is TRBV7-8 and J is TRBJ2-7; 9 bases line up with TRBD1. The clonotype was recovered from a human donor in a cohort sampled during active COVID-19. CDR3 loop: CASSLAGTGSEQYF. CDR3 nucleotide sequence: TGTGCCAGCAGCTTAGCCGGGACAGGGTCCGAGCAGTACTTC.